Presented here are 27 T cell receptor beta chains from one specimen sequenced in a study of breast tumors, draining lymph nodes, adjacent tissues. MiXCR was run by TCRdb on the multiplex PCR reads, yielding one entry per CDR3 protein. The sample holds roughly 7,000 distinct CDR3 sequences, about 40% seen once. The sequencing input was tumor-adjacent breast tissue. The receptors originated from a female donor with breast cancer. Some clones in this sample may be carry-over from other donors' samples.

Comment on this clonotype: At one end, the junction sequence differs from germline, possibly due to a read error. CDR3 amino acids: CAGSLAGSYEHYF. CDR3 nucleotides: TGTGCCGGCAGCTTAGCAGGGAGCTACGAGCACTACTTC. The chain joins TRBV7-9 to TRBJ2-7; D is perhaps TRBD1 or TRBD2 (5 bases each). The CDR3 is 13 amino acids. Germline V gene sequence: CDR1 SEHNR, CDR2 FQNEAQ (reference sequence).

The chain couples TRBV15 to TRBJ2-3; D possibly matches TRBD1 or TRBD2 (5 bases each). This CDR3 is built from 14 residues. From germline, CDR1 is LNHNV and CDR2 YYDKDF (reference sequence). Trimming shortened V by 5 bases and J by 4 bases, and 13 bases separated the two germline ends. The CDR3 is CATSRGTSPDTQYF. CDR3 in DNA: TGTGCCACCAGCCGAGGGACGAGCCCAGATACGCAGTATTTT.

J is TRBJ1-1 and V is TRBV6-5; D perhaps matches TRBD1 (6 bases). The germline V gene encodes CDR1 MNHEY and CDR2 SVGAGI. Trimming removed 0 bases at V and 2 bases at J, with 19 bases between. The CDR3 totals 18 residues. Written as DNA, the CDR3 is TGTGCCAGCAGTTACTCGAATGGGGGCCCAATCGGTAACACTGAAGCTTTCTTT. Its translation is CASSYSNGGPIGNTEAFF.

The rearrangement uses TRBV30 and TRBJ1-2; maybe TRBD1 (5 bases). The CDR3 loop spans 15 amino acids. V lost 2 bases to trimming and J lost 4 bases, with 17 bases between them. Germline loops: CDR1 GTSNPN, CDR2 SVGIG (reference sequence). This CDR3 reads CAWSPRLTVSYGYTF. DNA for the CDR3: TGTGCCTGGAGTCCCAGGCTGACAGTATCCTATGGCTACACCTTC.

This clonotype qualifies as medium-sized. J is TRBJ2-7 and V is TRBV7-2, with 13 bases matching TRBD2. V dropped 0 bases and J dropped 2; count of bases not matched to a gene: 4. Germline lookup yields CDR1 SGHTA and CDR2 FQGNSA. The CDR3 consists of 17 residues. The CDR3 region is CASSLASGTSGAYEQYF. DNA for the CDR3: TGTGCCAGCAGCTTAGCGTCCGGGACTAGCGGGGCCTACGAGCAGTACTTC. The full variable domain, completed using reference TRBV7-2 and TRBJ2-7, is GAGVSQSPSNKVTEKGKDVELRCDPISGHTALYWYRQSLGQGLEFLIYFQGNSAPDKSGLPSDRFSAERTGGSVSTLTIQRTQQEDSAVYLCASSLASGTSGAYEQYFGPGTRLTVT.

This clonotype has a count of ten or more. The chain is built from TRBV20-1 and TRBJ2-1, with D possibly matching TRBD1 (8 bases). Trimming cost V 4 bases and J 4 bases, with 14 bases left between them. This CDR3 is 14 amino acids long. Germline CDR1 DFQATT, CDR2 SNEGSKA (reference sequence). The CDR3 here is CSATGQGGYNEQFF. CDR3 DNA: TGCAGTGCTACCGGACAGGGAGGGTACAATGAGCAGTTCTTC.

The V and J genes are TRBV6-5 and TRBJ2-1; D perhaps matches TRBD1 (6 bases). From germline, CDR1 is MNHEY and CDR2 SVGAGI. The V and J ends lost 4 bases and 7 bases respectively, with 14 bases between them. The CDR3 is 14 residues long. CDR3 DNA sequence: TGTGCCAGCAGTTCCCTGACAGGCCCGAATGAGCAGTTCTTC. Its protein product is CASSSLTGPNEQFF.

The CDR3, as DNA: TGCAGTGGAGGTTTGGGGGAGGATAATGAGCAGTTCTTC. Translation: CSGGLGEDNEQFF. V and J are TRBV20-1 and TRBJ2-1; D is perhaps TRBD2 (6 bases). The CDR3 spans 13 residues. With 7 bases removed from V and 7 bases from J, the gap between germline ends came to 17 bases. Germline V gene data show CDR1 as DFQATT and CDR2 as SNEGSKA (reference sequence).

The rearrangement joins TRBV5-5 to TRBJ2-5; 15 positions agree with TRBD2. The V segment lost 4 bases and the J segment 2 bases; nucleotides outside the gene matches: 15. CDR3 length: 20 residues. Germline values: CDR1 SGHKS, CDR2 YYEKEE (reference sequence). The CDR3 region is CASSPKLSGTSGRRQETQYF. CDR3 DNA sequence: TGTGCCAGCAGCCCCAAATTATCCGGGACTAGCGGGAGGAGGCAAGAGACCCAGTACTTC. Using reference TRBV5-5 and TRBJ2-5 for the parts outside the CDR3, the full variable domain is DAGVTQSPTHLIKTRGQQVTLRCSPISGHKSVSWYQQVLGQGPQFIFQYYEKEERGRGNFPDRFSARQFPNYSSELNVNALLLGDSALYLCASSPKLSGTSGRRQETQYFGPGTRLLVL.

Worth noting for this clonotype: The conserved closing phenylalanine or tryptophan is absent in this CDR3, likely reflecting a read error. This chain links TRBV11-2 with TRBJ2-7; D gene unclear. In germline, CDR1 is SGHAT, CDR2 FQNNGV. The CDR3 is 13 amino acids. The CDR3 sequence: CASSLQVLYGQYL. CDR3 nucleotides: TGTGCCAGCAGCTTGCAGGTTTTGTACGGGCAGTACCTC.

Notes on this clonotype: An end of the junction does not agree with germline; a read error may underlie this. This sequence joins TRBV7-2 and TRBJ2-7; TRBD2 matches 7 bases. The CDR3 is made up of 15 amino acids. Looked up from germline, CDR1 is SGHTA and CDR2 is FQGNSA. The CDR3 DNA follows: TGTGCCAGCAGCTTAGTGGGCGGGAGTAGTCATGAGCAGCACTTC. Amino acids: CASSLVGGSSHEQHF. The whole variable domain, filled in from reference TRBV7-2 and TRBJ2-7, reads GAGVSQSPSNKVTEKGKDVELRCDPISGHTALYWYRQSLGQGLEFLIYFQGNSAPDKSGLPSDRFSAERTGGSVSTLTIQRTQQEDSAVYLCASSLVGGSSHEQHFGPGTRLTVT.

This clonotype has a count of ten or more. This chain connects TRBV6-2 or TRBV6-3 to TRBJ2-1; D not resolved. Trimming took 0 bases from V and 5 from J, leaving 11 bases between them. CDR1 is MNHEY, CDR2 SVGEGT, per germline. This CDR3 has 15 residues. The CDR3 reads CASSYSVPPNNEQFF. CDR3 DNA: TGTGCCAGCAGTTACTCGGTGCCCCCTAACAATGAGCAGTTCTTC.

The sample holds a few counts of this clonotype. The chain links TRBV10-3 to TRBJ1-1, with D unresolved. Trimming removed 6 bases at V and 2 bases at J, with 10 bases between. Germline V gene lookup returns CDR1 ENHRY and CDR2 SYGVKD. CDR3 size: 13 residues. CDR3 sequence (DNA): TGTGCCATCAGCGTGGACCAAAACACTGAAGCTTTCTTT. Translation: CAISVDQNTEAFF.

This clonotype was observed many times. This CDR3 reads CASSLLGLAGDDEQFF. The CDR3 DNA is TGTGCCAGCAGTTTATTAGGACTAGCGGGAGATGATGAGCAGTTCTTC. The chain carries TRBV27 and TRBJ2-1; 13 positions agree with TRBD2. This CDR3 is built from 16 residues. Trimming cost V 1 base and J 8 bases; bases outside gene matches: 5. The germline V gene encodes CDR1 MNHEY and CDR2 SMNVEV (reference sequence).

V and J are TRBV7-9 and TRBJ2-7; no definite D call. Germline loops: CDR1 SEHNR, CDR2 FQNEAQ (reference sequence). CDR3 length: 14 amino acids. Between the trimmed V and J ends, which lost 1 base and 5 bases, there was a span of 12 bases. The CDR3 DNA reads TGTGCCAGCAGCTTAGGTGGGCAGGAGAACGAGCAGTACTTC. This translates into CASSLGGQENEQYF.

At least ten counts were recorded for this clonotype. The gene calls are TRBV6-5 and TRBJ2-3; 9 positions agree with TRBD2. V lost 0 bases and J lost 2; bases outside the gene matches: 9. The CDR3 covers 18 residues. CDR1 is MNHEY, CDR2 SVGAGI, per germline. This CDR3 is CASSYSTSGAISTDTQYF. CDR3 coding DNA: TGTGCCAGCAGTTACTCGACTAGCGGAGCGATTTCCACAGATACGCAGTATTTT.

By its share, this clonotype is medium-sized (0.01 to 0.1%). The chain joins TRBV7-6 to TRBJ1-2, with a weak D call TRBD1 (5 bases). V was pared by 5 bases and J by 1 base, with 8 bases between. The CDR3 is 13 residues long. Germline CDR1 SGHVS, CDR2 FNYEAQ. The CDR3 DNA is TGTGCCAGCAGCCTAGACAGTAACTATGGCTACACCTTC. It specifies CASSLDSNYGYTF. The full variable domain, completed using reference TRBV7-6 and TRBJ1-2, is GAGVSQSPRYKVTKRGQDVALRCDPISGHVSLYWYRQALGQGPEFLTYFNYEAQQDKSGLPNDRFSAERPEGSISTLTIQRTEQRDSAMYRCASSLDSNYGYTFGSGTRLTVV.

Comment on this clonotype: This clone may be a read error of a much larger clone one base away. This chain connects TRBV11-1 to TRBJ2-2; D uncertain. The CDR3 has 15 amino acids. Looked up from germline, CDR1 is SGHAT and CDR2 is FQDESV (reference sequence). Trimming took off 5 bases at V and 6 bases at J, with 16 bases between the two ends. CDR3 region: CASSPSERLAGELFF. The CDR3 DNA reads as TGTGCCAGCAGCCCCAGCGAGAGGTTGGCCGGGGAGCTGTTTTTT.

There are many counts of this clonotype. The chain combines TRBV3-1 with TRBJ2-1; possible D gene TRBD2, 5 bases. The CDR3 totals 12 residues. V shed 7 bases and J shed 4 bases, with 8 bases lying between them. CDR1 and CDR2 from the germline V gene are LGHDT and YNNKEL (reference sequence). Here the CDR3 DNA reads TGTGCCAGCACAAGCGGATACAATGAGCAGTTCTTC. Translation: CASTSGYNEQFF.

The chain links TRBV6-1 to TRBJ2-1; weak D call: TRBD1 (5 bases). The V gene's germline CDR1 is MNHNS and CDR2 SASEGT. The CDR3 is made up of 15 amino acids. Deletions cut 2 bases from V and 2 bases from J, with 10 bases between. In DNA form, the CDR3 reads TGTGCCAGCAGTGAAAGTCAGGGAACCTACAATGAGCAGTTCTTC. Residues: CASSESQGTYNEQFF.

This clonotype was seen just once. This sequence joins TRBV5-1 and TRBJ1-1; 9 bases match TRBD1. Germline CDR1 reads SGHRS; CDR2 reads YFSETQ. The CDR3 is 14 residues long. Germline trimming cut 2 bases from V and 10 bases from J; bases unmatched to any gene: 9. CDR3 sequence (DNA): TGCGCCAGCAGCTTTAATGGGGGACAGGGCGGAGCTTTCTTT. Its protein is CASSFNGGQGGAFF.

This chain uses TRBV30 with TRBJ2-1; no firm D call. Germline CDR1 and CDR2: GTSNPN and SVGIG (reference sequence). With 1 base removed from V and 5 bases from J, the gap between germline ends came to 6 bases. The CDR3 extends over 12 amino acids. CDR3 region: CAWSGWDNEQFF. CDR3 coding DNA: TGTGCCTGGAGTGGCTGGGACAATGAGCAGTTCTTC.

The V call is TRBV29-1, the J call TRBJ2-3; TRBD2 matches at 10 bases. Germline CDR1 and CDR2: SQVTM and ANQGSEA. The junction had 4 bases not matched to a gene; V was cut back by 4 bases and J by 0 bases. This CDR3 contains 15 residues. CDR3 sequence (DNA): TGCAGCGTTGTAACTAGCGGGGTTAGCACAGATACGCAGTATTTT. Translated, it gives CSVVTSGVSTDTQYF.

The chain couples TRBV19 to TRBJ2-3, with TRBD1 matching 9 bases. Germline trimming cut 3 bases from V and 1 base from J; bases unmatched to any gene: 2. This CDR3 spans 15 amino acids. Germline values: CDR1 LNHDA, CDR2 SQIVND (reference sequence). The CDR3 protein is CASSMRTGGTDTQYF. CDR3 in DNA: TGTGCCAGTAGTATGAGGACAGGGGGCACAGATACGCAGTATTTT.

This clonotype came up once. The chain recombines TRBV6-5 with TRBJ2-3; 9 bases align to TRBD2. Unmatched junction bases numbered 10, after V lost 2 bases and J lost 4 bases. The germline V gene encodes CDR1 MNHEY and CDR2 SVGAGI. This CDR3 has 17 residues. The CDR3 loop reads CASSYGLAGSKADTQYF. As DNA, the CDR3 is TGTGCCAGCAGTTACGGGCTAGCGGGAAGCAAGGCAGATACGCAGTATTTT.

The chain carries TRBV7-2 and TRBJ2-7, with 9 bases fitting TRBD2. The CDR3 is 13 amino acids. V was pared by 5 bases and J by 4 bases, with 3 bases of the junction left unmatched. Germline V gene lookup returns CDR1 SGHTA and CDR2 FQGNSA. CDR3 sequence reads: CASSRTSEYEQYF. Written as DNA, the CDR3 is TGTGCCAGCAGCCGGACTAGCGAATACGAGCAGTACTTC.

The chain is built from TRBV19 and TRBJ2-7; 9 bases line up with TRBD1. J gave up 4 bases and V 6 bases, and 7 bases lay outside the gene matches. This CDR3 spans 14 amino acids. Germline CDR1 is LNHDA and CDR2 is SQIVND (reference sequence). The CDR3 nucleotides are TGTGCCAGTAGCCCGCCGGGACAGGGATACGAGCAGTACTTC. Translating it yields CASSPPGQGYEQYF.